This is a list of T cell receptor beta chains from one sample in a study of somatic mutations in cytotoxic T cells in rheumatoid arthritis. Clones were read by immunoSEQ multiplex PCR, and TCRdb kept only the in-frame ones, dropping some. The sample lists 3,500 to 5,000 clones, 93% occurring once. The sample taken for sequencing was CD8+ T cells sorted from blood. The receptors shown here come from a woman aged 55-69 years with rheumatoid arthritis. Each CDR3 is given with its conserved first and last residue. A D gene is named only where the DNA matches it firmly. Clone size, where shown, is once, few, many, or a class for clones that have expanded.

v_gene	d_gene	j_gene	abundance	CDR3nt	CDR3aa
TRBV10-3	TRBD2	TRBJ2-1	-	TGTGCCATCCAGGGACTAGCGGGGGACAATGAGCAGTTCTTC	CAIQGLAGDNEQFF
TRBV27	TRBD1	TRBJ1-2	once	TGTGCCAGCAGAACCGGGACAGGGCTAAACTATGGCTACACCTTC	CASRTGTGLNYGYTF
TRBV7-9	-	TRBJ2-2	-	TGTGCCAGCAGCGCGCACGGGTTGAACACCGGGGAGCTGTTTTTT	CASSAHGLNTGELFF
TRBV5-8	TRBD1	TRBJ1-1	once	TGTGCCAGCAGCAGCAGGGGGCTGATGAACACTGAAGCTTTCTTT	CASSSRGLMNTEAFF
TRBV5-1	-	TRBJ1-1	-	TGCGCCAGCAGCCCCCCGGACAGCACTGAAGCTTTCTTT	CASSPPDSTEAFF
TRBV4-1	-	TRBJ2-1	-	TGCGCCAGCAGCCAAGTGTGGGGACAAAACACGGACAATGAGCAGTTCTTC	CASSQVWGQNTDNEQFF
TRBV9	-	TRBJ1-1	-	TGTGCCAGCAGCGGAGGGGGGGCCACTGAAGCTTTCTTT	CASSGGGATEAFF
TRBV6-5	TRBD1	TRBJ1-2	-	TGTGCCAGCAGTCCCTGGGACAGCTCCTATGGCTACACCTTC	CASSPWDSSYGYTF
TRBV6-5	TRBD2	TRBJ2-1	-	TGTGCCAGCAGCATACTAGCGGGGAACTACAATGAGCAGTTCTTC	CASSILAGNYNEQFF
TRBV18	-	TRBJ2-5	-	TGTGCCAGCTCACCATCAGACAGACACCAAGAGACCCAGTACTTC	CASSPSDRHQETQYF
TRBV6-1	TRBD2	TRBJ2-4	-	TGTGCCAGCAGTGGAGCGACTAGCGGGGAAACAAACATTCAGTACTTC	CASSGATSGETNIQYF
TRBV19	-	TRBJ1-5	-	TGTGCCAGTAGTATTGGCATTCAGCCCCAGCATTTT	CASSIGIQPQHF
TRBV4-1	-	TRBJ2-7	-	TGCGCCAGCAGCCAAGGAGCGGTGGCATCCTACGAGCAGTACTTC	CASSQGAVASYEQYF
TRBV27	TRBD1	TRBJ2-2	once	TGTGCCAGCAGTCCAGGGACAGCCGTCAGGGAGCTGTTTTTT	CASSPGTAVRELFF
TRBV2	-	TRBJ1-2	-	TGTGCCAGCAGTGATTCAGGGACTTTCGATGGCTACACCTTC	CASSDSGTFDGYTF
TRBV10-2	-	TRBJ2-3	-	TGCGCCAGCGAGAAGGAAGGAGGAGCTTTCGGAGATACGCAGTATTTT	CASEKEGGAFGDTQYF
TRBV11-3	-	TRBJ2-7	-	TGTGCCAGCAGCCCTGGACTACGGGCCTACGAGCAGTACTTC	CASSPGLRAYEQYF
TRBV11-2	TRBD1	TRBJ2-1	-	TGTGCCAGCAGCGCTTGGGACAGAGTTAACAATGAGCAGTTCTTC	CASSAWDRVNNEQFF
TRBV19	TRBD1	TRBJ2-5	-	TGTGCCAGTAGTATTTCCTACGACAGGGACCAAGAGACCCAGTACTTC	CASSISYDRDQETQYF
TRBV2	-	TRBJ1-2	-	TGTGCCAGCACGAGGTCGGGGGATTATAACTATGGCTACACCTTC	CASTRSGDYNYGYTF
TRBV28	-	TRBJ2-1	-	TGTGCCAGCAGTCCCGACACTTACAATGAGCAGTTCTTC	CASSPDTYNEQFF
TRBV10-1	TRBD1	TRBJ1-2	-	TGCGCCAGCAGTCCTCGTGGACAGGGCATGAAAACCTTC	CASSPRGQGMKTF
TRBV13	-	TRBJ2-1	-	TGTGCCAGCAGCTTAGTTAGCGGCAATGAGCAGTTCTTC	CASSLVSGNEQFF
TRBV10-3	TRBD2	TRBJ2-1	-	TGTGCCATCAGTGAGTCTGAACTAGCGGAGCAGTTCTTC	CAISESELAEQFF
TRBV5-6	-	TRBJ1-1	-	TGTGCCAGCACCCTGCGGGGGGGTTCCTTGTCTGCTTTCTTT	CASTLRGGSLSAFF